Given below is one TCR beta chain in context. A single count supports this clone. Its antigen target is currently unknown. No base quality information exists; no much larger clone differs at one position. This sample's time point label indicates: baseline before first vaccination. The sample's treatment or condition label is to be understood as: meningococcal conjugate vaccine given as trial control. Vaccinee samples were obtained from the UK trials COV001 and COV002, which included a single-blind randomized controlled phase 2/3 trial of AZD1222 (ChAdOx1 nCoV-19) in healthy adults. For TCRbeta chain sequencing, PBMC samples from trial participants were taken at day 0 and at day 28 after the second dose. The CDR3 regions of human TCRbeta chains were subjected to immunosequencing. As for how the authors treated the data: TCRs in the repertoires were matched against a reference library of SARS-CoV-2-specific TCRs that had been generated with the MIRA antigen-specificity platform. Breadth was defined as the fraction of unique TCRs that were SARS-CoV-2-associated, and depth was defined as the fraction of total T cells that were SARS-CoV-2-associated. Using the MIRA data, each spike-specific TCR was mapped to the spike region that the TCR reacts to and placed in a CD4 or CD8 class. Log10-transformed breadth and depth values were compared by one-way ANOVA with Sidak's multiple comparisons tests. Drawn from immuneACCESS, this table holds only the in-frame rearrangements with V and J called that TCRdb kept. Clones are partly lost; checked studies trace under half to an unresolved V gene and leave the rest unexplained. D and trimming come from the DNA, and the V and J calls and clone size come from that table. The sample table contains roughly 93,000 clones; only one count was recorded for roughly 91% of them. The biggest ten clones account for approximately 2.8% of the sample.

The CDR3 spans 13 residues, from the cysteine through the phenylalanine. Only the CDR3 portion is preserved as DNA: 39 bases, with reading frame beginning at the first base. The germline V gene specifies MNHEY as CDR1 and SVGEGT as CDR2. The junction shows trimming of 4 bases on V and 0 bases on J, plus 4 bases between the germline ends. The record originates from a study of T cell responses to AZD1222 COVID-19 vaccine (dated by TCRdb to the early 2020s). Background on the whole study: A total of 233 trial participants underwent TCR sequencing, of whom some 200 had received two doses of AZD1222 and roughly 26 had received two doses of the MenACWY control vaccine. Trial participants were enrolled into age subgroups of 18-55, 56-69 and 70-plus years, which contained approximately 150, 28 and 58 TCR-sequenced participants, respectively.

Beyond this particular receptor, the publication reports: Spike-specific TCR breadth and depth rose significantly after two AZD1222 doses compared with day 0 and with MenACWY recipients. In the small 56-69-year group, the increase in depth fell short of significance, most likely because of low power. Conclusions about previously exposed vaccinees are limited, since just five or six AZD1222 recipients were seropositive for SARS-CoV-2 at baseline. Because no samples from the day 14 peak response were available, repertoires could be characterized only after the peak T cell response. Reportedly, almost half of the unique spike-specific TCRs recognized epitopes lying outside the regions that are mutated in the B.1.351 and B.1.1.7 variants. The vaccine-associated CD4 TCRs covered the entire spike protein, and the dominant responses fell in regions 160-218 and 743-854. Participants were mostly white British, with more females than males. The authors suggested clonal diversity may have been underestimated.

The receptor was derived from an adult in good health. Recombination connected TRBV6-2 or TRBV6-3 to TRBJ1-3; no D gene is confidently identified. Sequences were derived from peripheral blood, sampled on day 0 of MenACWY control vaccination. DNA sequence: TGTGCCAGCAGTTCCAACTCTGGAAACACCATATATTTT. The encoded protein is CASSSNSGNTIYF.